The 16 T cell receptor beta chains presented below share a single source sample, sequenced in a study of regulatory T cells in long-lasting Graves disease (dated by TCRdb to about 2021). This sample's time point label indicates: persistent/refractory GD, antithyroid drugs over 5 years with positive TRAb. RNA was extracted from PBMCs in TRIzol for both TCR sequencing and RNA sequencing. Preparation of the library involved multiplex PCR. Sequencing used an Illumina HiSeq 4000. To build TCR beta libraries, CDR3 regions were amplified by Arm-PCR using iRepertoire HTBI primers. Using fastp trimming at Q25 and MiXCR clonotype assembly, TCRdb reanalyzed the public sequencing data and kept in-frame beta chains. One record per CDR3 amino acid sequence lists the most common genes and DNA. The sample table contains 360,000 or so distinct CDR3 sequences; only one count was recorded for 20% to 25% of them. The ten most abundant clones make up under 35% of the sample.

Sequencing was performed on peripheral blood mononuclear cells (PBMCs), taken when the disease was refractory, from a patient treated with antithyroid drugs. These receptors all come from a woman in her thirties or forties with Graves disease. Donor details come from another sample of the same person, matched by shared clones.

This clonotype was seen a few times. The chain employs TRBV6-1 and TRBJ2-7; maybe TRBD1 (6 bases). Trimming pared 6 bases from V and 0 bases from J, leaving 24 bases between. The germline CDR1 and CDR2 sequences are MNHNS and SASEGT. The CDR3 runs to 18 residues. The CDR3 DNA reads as TGTGCCAGCAGGAGATGGGGACACCCTCGACAAAGCTCCTACGAGCAGTACTTC. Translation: CASRRWGHPRQSSYEQYF.

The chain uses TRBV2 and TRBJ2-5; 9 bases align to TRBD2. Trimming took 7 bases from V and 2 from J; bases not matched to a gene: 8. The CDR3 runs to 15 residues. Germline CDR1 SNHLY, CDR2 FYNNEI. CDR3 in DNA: TGTGCCAGCACTAATAGCGGGAGTTATCAAGAGACCCAGTACTTC. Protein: CASTNSGSYQETQYF. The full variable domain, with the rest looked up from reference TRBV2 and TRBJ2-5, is EPEVTQTPSHQVTQMGQEVILRCVPISNHLYFYWYRQILGQKVEFLVSFYNNEISEKSEIFDDQFSVERPDGSNFTLKIRSTKLEDSAMYFCASTNSGSYQETQYFGPGTRLLVL.

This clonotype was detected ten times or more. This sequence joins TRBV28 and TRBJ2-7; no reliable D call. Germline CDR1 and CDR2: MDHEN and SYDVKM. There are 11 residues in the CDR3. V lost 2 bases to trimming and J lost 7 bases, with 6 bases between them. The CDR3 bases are TGTGCCAGCAGTTTAGAGAATGAGCAGTACTTC. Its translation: CASSLENEQYF.

The CDR3 region has the DNA TGCGCCAGCAGCTCCCACCTGGACAGGGGTGGCACCTACGAGCAGTACTTC. Translating it yields CASSSHLDRGGTYEQYF. The rearrangement uses TRBV5-1 and TRBJ2-7, with 9 nucleotides matching TRBD1. Germline V gene data show CDR1 as SGHRS and CDR2 as YFSETQ. CDR3 length: 17 residues. The ends lost 3 bases at V and 2 bases at J; junction bases unmatched: 12.

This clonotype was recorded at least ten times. The CDR3 DNA reads TGTGCCAGCAGTTTCTGGGGCCCGAGAGACGAAAAACTGTTTTTT. It specifies CASSFWGPRDEKLFF. The chain employs TRBV27 and TRBJ1-4; weak D call: TRBD1 (5 bases). The CDR3 covers 15 residues. The V end lost 3 bases, the J end lost 8 bases, and 16 bases lay between the germline ends. The germline V gene has CDR1 MNHEY and CDR2 SMNVEV (reference sequence).

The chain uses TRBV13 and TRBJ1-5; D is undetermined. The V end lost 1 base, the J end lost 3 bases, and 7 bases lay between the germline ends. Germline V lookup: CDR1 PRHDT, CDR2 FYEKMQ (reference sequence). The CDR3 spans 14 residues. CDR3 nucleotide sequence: TGTGCCAGCAGCTTAGCTCGGCTCAATCAGCCCCAGCATTTT. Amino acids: CASSLARLNQPQHF.

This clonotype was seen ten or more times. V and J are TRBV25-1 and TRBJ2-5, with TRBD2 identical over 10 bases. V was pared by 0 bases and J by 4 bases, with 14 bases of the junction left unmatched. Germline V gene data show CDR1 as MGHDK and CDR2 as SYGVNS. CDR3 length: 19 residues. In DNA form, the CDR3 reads TGTGCCAGCAGTGAATATGCTAGCGGGAGAGGATCTAGAAGAGAGACCCAGTACTTC. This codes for CASSEYASGRGSRRETQYF.

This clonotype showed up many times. The CDR3 nucleotides are TGCAGCGTTGACTGGAGGGCCGAGCAGTACTTC. Protein sequence: CSVDWRAEQYF. The genes are TRBV29-1 and TRBJ2-7; maybe TRBD2 (6 bases). V was cut by 3 bases and J by 6 bases, with 9 bases left in between. CDR3 size: 11 residues. From germline, CDR1 is SQVTM and CDR2 ANQGSEA.

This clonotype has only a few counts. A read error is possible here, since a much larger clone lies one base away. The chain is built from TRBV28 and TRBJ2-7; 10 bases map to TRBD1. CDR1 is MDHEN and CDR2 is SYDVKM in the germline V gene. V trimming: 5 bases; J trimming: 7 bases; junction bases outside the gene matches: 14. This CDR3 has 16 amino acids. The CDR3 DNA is TGTGCCAGCAGTCTTGATGCGGGACAGGGGCAGAGAGAGCAGTACTTC. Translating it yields CASSLDAGQGQREQYF.

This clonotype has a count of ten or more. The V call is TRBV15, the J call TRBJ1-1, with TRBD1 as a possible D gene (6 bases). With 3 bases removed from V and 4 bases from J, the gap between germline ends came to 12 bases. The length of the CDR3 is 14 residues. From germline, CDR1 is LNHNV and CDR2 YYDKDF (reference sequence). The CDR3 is CATSRQGMGTEAFF. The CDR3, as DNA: TGTGCCACCAGCAGGCAGGGGATGGGCACTGAAGCTTTCTTT.

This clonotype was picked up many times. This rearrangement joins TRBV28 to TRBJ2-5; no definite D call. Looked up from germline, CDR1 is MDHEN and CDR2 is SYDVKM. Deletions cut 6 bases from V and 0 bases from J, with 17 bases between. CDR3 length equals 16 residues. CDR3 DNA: TGTGCCAGCAGCCCCGTGATGAAAGCACACCAAGAGACCCAGTACTTC. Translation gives CASSPVMKAHQETQYF.

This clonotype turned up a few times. The CDR3 protein is CASSPRDIPEAEAFF. The CDR3 DNA reads as TGTGCCAGCAGCCCTCGGGACATCCCTGAGGCTGAAGCTTTCTTT. This chain links TRBV7-9 with TRBJ1-1, with D perhaps TRBD1 (6 bases). The CDR3 sequence is 15 residues long. The V gene lost 5 bases and the J gene lost 6 bases, with 19 bases spanning the gap. In germline, CDR1 is SEHNR, CDR2 FQNEAQ (reference sequence).

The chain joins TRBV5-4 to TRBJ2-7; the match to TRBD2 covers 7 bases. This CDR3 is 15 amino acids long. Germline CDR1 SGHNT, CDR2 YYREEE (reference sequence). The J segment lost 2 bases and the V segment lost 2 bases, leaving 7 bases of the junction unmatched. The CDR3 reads CASSFNRDYTYEQYF. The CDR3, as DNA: TGTGCCAGCAGCTTTAACCGGGACTACACCTACGAGCAGTACTTC.

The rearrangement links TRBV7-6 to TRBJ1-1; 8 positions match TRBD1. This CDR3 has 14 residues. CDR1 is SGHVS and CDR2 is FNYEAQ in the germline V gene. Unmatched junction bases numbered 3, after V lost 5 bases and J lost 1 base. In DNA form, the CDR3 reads TGTGCCAGCAGCCCGGGACAGGAGAACACTGAAGCTTTCTTT. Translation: CASSPGQENTEAFF. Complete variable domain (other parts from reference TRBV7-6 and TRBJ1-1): GAGVSQSPRYKVTKRGQDVALRCDPISGHVSLYWYRQALGQGPEFLTYFNYEAQQDKSGLPNDRFSAERPEGSISTLTIQRTEQRDSAMYRCASSPGQENTEAFFGQGTRLTVV.

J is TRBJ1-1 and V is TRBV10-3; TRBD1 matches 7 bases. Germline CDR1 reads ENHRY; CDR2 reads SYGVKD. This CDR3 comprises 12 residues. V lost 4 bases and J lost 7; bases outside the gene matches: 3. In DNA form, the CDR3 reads TGTGCCATCAGTGCTCGGGACAGTGAAGCTTTCTTT. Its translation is CAISARDSEAFF.

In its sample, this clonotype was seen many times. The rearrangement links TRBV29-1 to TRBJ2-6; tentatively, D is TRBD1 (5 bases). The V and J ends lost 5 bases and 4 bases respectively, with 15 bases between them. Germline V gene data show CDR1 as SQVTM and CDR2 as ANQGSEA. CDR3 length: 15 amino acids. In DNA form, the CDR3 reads TGCAGCGTTCAGTCCAGGGCCTCCGGGGCCAACGTCCTGACTTTC. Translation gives CSVQSRASGANVLTF.